The next 2 T cell receptor beta chains were all read from a single sample in a study of blood T cell repertoires in COVID-19. Measured with immunoSEQ multiplex PCR; TCRdb has only the in-frame clones, and not every one. Altogether about 200,000 clones are present, around nine tenths being singletons, with the ten largest covering about 6%. Sequences were obtained from peripheral blood. All receptors come from a man aged 55 to 70 who had recovered from COVID-19.

The chain uses TRBV6-5 and TRBJ1-5; unclear D gene. V was cut by 7 bases and J by 6 bases, with 16 bases left in between. Germline V CDR1 and CDR2: MNHEY, SVGAGI. This CDR3 has 14 amino acids. Here the CDR3 DNA reads TGTGCCAGCAAAGAGGAGGCGAGGAGTCAGCCCCAGCATTTT. It encodes CASKEEARSQPQHF.

This clone was seen a single time. V gene TRBV14 combines with J gene TRBJ2-6, with D uncertain. Trimming cost V 5 bases and J 2 bases, with 10 bases left between them. The V gene's germline CDR1 is SGHDN and CDR2 FVKESK. The CDR3 runs to 15 residues. The CDR3 sequence is CASSSQVTGANVLTF. The CDR3 region has the DNA TGTGCCAGCAGCTCCCAGGTTACTGGGGCCAACGTCCTGACTTTC.